The clone carrying this T cell receptor (beta chain) appeared a single time. This sample was included in a study of cytomegalovirus exposure and HLA in healthy donors. The PCR made use of 60 Vbeta and 13 Jbeta primers. Using immunoSEQ multiplex PCR, the repertoire was profiled, and TCRdb retains in-frame clones only, with some absent. Of 200,000 to 250,000 clones in the sample, 70% to 85% were seen once. The source is a man aged 50-60 years in good health and CMV-seronegative. Sequencing used PBMCs.

CDR3 sequence (DNA): TGTGCCAGCAGTTACGATAGAGGGGAGCAGTTCTTC. Protein sequence: CASSYDRGEQFF. The chain uses TRBV6-6 and TRBJ2-1; the D gene is possibly TRBD2 (5 bases). Looked up from germline, CDR1 is MNHNY and CDR2 is SVGAGI (reference sequence). V was pared by 2 bases and J by 10 bases, with 9 bases between. The CDR3 has 12 residues.